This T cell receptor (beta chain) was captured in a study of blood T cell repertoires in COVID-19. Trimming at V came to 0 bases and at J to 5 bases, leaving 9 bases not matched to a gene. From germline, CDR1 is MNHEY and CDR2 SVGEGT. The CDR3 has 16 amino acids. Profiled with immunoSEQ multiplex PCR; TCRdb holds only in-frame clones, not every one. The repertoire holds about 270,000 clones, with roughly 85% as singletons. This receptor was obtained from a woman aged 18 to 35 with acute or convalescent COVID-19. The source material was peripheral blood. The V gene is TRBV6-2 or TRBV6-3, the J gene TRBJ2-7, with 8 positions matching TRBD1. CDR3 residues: CASSYSSGRGLDEQYF. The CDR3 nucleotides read TGTGCCAGCAGTTACTCATCGGGCAGGGGGCTGGACGAGCAGTACTTC.